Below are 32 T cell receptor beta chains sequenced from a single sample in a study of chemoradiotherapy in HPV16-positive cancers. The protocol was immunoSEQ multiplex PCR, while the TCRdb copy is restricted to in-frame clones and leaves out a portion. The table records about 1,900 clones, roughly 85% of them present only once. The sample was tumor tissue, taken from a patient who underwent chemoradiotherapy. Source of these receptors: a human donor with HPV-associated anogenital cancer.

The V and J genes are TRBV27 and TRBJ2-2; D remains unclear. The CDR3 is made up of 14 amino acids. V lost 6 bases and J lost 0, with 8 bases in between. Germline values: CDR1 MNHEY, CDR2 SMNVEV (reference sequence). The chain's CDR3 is CASREGANTGELFF. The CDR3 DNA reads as TGTGCCAGCAGGGAAGGAGCGAACACCGGGGAGCTGTTTTTT.

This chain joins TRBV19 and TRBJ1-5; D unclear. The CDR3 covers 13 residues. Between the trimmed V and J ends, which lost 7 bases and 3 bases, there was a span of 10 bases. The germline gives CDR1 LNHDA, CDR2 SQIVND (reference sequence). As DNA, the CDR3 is TGTGCCAGTAAGGACCAAACCAATCAGCCCCAGCATTTT. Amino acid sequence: CASKDQTNQPQHF.

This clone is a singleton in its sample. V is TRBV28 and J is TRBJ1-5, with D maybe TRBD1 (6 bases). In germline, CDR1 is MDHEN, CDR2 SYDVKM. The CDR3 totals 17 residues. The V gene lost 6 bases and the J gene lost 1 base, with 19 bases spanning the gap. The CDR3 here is CASRISTGKGSNQPQHF. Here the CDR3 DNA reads TGTGCCAGCAGGATAAGTACAGGGAAGGGAAGCAATCAGCCCCAGCATTTT.

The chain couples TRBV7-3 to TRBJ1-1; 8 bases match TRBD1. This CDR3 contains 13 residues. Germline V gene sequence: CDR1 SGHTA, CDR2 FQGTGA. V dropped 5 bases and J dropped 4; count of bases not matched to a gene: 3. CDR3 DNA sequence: TGTGCCAGCAGCCCCCAGGGGGCCACTGAAGCTTTCTTT. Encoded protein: CASSPQGATEAFF.

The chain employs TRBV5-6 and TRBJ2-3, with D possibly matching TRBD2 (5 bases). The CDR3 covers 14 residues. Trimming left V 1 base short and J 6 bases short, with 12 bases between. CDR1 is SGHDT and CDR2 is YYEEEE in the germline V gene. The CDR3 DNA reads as TGTGCCAGCAGCTTGTGGTCTAGCCAGGATACGCAGTATTTT. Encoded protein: CASSLWSSQDTQYF. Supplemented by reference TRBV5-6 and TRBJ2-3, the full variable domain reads DAGVTQSPTHLIKTRGQQVTLRCSPKSGHDTVSWYQQALGQGPQFIFQYYEEEERQRGNFPDRFSGHQFPNYSSELNVNALLLGDSALYLCASSLWSSQDTQYFGPGTRLTVL.

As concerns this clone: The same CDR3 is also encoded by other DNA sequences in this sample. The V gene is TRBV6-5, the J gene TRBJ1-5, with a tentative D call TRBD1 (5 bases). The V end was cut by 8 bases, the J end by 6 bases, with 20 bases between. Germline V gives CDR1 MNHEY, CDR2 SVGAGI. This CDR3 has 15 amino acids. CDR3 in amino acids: CASRRIGREGQPQHF. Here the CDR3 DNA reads TGTGCCAGCCGTCGGATTGGCAGGGAGGGTCAGCCCCAGCATTTT.

In nucleotides, the CDR3 is TGTGCCAGCAGCCAGGGACAGGGGCAAGAGCAGTACTTC. Amino acids: CASSQGQGQEQYF. The gene calls are TRBV7-2 and TRBJ2-7, with 10 bases that match TRBD1. The trim removed 5 bases at V and 7 bases at J, leaving 5 bases unmatched. The CDR3 is 13 amino acids. Per germline, CDR1 SGHTA and CDR2 FQGNSA.

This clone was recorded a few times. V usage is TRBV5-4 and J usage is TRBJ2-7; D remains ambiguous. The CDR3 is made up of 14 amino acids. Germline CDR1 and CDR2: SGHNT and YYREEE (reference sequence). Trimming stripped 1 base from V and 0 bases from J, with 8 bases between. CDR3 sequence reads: CASSLSLSSYEQYF. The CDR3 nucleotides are TGTGCCAGCAGCTTGTCCCTTAGCTCCTACGAGCAGTACTTC.

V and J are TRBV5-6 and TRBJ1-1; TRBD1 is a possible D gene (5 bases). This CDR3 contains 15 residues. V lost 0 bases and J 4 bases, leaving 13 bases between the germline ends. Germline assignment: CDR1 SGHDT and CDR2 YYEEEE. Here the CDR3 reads CASSLAWLGTTEAFF. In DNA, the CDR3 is TGTGCCAGCAGCTTGGCCTGGTTGGGGACCACTGAAGCTTTCTTT. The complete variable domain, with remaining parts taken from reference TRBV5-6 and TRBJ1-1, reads DAGVTQSPTHLIKTRGQQVTLRCSPKSGHDTVSWYQQALGQGPQFIFQYYEEEERQRGNFPDRFSGHQFPNYSSELNVNALLLGDSALYLCASSLAWLGTTEAFFGQGTRLTVV.

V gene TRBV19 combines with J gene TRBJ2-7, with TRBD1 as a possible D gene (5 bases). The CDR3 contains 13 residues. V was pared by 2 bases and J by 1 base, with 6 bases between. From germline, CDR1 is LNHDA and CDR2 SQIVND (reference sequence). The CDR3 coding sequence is TGTGCCAGTAGTATACCAGGGTCCTACGAGCAGTACTTC. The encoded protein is CASSIPGSYEQYF.

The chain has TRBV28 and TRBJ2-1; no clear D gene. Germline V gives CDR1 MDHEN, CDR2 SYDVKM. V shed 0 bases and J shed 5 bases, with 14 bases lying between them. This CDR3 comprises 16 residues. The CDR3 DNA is TGTGCCAGCAGTTTATGGAGGCAGGTTATGCACAATGAGCAGTTCTTC. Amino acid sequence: CASSLWRQVMHNEQFF. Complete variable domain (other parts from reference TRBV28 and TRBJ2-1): DVKVTQSSRYLVKRTGEKVFLECVQDMDHENMFWYRQDPGLGLRLIYFSYDVKMKEKGDIPEGYSVSREKKERFSLILESASTNQTSMYLCASSLWRQVMHNEQFFGPGTRLTVL.

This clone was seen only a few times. CDR3 in DNA: TGTGCCAGCAGTGAGGCCCGTGAAAAACTGTTTTTT. Protein product: CASSEAREKLFF. The rearrangement links TRBV25-1 to TRBJ1-4; D remains ambiguous. Trimming took 3 bases from V and 7 from J, leaving 6 bases between them. This CDR3 is built from 12 residues. Germline V gene data show CDR1 as MGHDK and CDR2 as SYGVNS.

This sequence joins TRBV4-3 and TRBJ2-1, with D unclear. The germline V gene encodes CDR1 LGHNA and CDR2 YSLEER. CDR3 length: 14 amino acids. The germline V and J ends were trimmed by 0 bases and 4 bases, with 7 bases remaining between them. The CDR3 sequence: CASSQDAKYNEQFF. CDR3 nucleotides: TGCGCCAGCAGCCAAGATGCGAAATACAATGAGCAGTTCTTC.

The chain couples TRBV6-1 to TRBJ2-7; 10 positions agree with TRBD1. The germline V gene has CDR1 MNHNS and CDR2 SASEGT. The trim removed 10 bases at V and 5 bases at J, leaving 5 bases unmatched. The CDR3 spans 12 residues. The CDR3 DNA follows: TGTGCCACCGACAGGGGGCTAAACGAGCAGTACTTC. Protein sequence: CATDRGLNEQYF.

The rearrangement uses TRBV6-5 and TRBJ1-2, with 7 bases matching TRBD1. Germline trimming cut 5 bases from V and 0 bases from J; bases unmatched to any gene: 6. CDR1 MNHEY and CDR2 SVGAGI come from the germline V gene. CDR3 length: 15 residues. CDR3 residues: CASSPGTASNYGYTF. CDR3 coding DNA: TGTGCCAGCAGTCCCGGGACAGCCTCTAACTATGGCTACACCTTC.

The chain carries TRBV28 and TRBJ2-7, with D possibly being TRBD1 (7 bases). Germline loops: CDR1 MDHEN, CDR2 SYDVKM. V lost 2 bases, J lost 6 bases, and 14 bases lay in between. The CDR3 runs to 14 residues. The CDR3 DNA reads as TGTGCCAGCAGTTTAGGTGGAGGGGGCGTCGAGCAGTACTTC. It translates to CASSLGGGGVEQYF.

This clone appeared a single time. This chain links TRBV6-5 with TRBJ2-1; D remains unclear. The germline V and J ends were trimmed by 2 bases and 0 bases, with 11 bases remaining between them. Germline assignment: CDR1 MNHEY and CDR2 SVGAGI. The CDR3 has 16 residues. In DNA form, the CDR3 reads TGTGCCAGCAGTTACCGCAGGCCCAGCTCCTACAATGAGCAGTTCTTC. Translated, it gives CASSYRRPSSYNEQFF.

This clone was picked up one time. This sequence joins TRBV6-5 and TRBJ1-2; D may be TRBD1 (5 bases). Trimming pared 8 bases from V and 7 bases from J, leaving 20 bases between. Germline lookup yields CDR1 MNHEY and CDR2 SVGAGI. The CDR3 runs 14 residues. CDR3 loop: CASGANGRGGGYTF. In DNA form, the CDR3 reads TGTGCCAGCGGCGCTAACGGGAGGGGAGGTGGCTACACCTTC.

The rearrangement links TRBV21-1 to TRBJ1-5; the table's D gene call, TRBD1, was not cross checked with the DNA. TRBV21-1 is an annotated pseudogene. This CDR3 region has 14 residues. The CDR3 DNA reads TGTGCCAGCAGCTCTCCAGGGCACCATCAGCCCCAGCATTTT. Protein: CASSSPGHHQPQHF.

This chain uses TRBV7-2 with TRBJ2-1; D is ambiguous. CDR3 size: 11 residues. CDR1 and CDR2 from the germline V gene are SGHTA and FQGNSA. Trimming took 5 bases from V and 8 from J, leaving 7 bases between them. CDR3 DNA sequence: TGTGCCAGCAGCCCCCACGATGAGCAGTTCTTC. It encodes CASSPHDEQFF.

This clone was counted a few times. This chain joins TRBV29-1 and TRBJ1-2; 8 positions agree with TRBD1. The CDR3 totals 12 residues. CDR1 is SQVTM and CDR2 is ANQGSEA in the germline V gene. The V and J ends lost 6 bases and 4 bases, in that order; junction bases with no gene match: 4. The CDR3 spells CSVRQGSYGYTF. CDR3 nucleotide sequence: TGCAGCGTGAGACAGGGGAGCTATGGCTACACCTTC.

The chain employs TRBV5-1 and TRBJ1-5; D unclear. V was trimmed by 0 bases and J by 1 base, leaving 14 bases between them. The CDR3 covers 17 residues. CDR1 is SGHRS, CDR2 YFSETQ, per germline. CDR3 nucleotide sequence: TGCGCCAGCAGCTTGGGCCCGGGCACGTGGAGCAATCAGCCCCAGCATTTT. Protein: CASSLGPGTWSNQPQHF.

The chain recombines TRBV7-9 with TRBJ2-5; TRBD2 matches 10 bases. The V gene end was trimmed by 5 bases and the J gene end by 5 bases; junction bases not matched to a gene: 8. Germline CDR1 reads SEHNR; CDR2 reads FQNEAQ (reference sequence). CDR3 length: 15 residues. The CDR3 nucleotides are TGTGCCAGCAGCCTCACTAGCGGGATAAGGGAGACCCAGTACTTC. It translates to CASSLTSGIRETQYF.

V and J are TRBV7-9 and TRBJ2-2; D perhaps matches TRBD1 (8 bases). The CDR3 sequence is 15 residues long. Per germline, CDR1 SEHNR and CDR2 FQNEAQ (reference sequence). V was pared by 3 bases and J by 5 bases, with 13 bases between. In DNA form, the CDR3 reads TGTGCCAGCAGCTTTGAACAGGGGGGGACCGGGGAGCTGTTTTTT. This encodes CASSFEQGGTGELFF.

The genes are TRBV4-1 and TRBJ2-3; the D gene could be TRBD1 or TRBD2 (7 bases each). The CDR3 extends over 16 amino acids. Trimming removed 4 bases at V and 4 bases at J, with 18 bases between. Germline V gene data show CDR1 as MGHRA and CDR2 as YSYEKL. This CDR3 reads CASSPPGGGSSDTQYF. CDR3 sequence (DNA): TGCGCCAGCAGCCCCCCAGGGGGGGGGTCATCAGATACGCAGTATTTT.

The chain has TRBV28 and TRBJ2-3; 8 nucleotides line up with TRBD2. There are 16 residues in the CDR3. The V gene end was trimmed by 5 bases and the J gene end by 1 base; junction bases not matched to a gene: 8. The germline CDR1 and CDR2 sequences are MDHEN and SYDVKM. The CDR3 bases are TGTGCCAGCAGTGTCGATAGCGGGATGGGCACAGATACGCAGTATTTT. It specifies CASSVDSGMGTDTQYF.

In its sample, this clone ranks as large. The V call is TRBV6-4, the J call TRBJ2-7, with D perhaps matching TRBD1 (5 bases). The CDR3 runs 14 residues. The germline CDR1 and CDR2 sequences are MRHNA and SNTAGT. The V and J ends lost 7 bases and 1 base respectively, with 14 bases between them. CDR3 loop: CASTHRYGSYEQYF. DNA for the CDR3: TGTGCCAGCACCCACAGGTACGGTTCCTACGAGCAGTACTTC.

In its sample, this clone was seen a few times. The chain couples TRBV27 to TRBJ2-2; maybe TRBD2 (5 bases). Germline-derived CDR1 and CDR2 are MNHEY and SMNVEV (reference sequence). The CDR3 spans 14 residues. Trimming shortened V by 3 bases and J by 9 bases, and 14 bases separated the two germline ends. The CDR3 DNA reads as TGTGCCAGCAGTTTGGGTAGCGCCCCCCGGGAGCTGTTTTTT. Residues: CASSLGSAPRELFF.

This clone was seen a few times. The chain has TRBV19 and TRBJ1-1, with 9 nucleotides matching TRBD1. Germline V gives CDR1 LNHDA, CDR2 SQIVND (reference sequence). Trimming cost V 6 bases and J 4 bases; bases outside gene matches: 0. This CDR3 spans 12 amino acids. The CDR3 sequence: CASRTGGTEAFF. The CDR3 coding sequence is TGTGCCAGTAGGACAGGGGGCACTGAAGCTTTCTTT.

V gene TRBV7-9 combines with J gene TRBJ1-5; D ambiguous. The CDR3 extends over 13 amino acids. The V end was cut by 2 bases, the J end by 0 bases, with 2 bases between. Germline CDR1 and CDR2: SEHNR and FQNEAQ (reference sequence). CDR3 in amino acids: CASSLHSNQPQHF. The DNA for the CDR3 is TGTGCCAGCAGCTTACATAGCAATCAGCCCCAGCATTTT.

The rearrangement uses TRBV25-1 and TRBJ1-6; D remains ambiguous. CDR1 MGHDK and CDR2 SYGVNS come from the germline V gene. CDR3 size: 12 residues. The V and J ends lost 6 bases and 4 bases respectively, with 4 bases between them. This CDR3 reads CASSDYNSPLHF. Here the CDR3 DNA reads TGTGCCAGCAGCGATTATAATTCACCCCTCCACTTT.

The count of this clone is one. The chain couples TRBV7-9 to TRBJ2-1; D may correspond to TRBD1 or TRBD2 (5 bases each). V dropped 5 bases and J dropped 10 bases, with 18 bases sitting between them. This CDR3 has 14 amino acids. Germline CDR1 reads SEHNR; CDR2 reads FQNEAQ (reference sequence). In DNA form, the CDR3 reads TGTGCCAGCAGCCCAGATTTAAAGAGGGGCGAGCAGTTCTTC. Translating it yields CASSPDLKRGEQFF.